This T cell receptor (beta chain) was sequenced in a study of blood T cell repertoires in COVID-19. On the study more broadly: The United States, Italy and Spain were the sources of the acute and convalescent COVID-19 samples. Nucleic acid was either cDNA or gDNA, and it came from T cells, B-cell-depleted T cells, or PBMCs.

Original data processing: Amplification of reference gene primers was used by the study to estimate nucleated cell counts. TCRdb keeps only in-frame clones here, not all; method: immunoSEQ multiplex PCR. That table supplies the V and J calls and clone size; D and trimming were determined from the DNA. Seen here are about 330,000 clones, roughly nine tenths observed once, and the top ten hold roughly 6.7%. CDR3 length: 14 residues. The J segment lost 2 bases and the V segment lost 10 bases, leaving 8 bases of the junction unmatched. Germline V gene sequence: CDR1 SNHLY, CDR2 FYNNEI. The gene calls are TRBV2 and TRBJ1-5; 7 bases fit TRBD1. The sequenced sample was peripheral blood. The receptor was derived from a man between 18 and 35 years old who had recovered from COVID-19. The CDR3 loop is CATGSGQGNQPQHF. As DNA, the CDR3 is TGTGCCACCGGGTCCGGACAGGGCAATCAGCCCCAGCATTTT.